This T cell receptor beta chain was sequenced in a study of CD8+ T cells in alopecia areata. As for the study in general: At a dose of 5 to 10 mg twice daily, oral tofacitinib was given to treated patients.

RNA, once extracted, was reverse transcribed into cDNA for use as the sequencing template. Clones were read by immunoSEQ multiplex PCR, and TCRdb kept only the in-frame ones, dropping some. Of fewer than 80,000 clones listed, 60% are singletons. Of note for this clone: Its antigen is unidentified.

This CDR3 comprises 11 residues. Germline lookup yields CDR1 SQVTM and CDR2 ANQGSEA. Trimming left V 5 bases short and J 1 base short, with 5 bases between. CD4+ and CD8+ T cells were sorted from PBMCs stained for CD3, CD4 and CD8. General observations from the study: Lesional scalp displayed greater clonality than normal scalp, most notably in alopecia totalis/universalis. Besides other cells, scalp samples also yield sequences of resident alphabeta T cells from normal skin.

The TCR sequence derives from a human donor with alopecia areata. The specimen was CD8+ T cells sorted from blood, collected at week 0. The V call is TRBV29-1, the J call TRBJ1-1; D not resolved. CDR3 nucleotides: TGCAGCGTTCCGGAGAACACTGAAGCTTTCTTT. This gives the protein CSVPENTEAFF.